A single T cell receptor (beta chain) is shown here with its context. Antigen unknown. The data were obtained in a study of cytomegalovirus exposure and HLA in healthy donors. Findings of the study overall: Later analysis reportedly placed an Asian-associated ancestry cluster below the roughly 670-donor mean in N-insertions. Donor immune exposure was known only as CMV serostatus.

The CDR3 length is 17 residues. V gave up 0 bases and J gave up 2 bases; unmatched junction bases: 5. CDR1 is SGHRS, CDR2 YFSETQ, per germline. PCR involved 60 Vbeta and 13 Jbeta primers. Using immunoSEQ multiplex PCR, the repertoire was profiled, and TCRdb retains in-frame clones only, with some absent. The data contain about 140,000 clones, around 79% of them seen just once; the ten biggest clones take up roughly 2.8%. The chain uses TRBV5-1 and TRBJ1-5, with 10 bases fitting TRBD1. The source is a male donor in good health and CMV-seronegative. Sequences were obtained from PBMCs. DNA for the CDR3: TGCGCCAGCAGCTTGGCGCCCGGGACAGGGGGCAATCAGCCCCAGCATTTT. The encoded protein is CASSLAPGTGGNQPQHF.